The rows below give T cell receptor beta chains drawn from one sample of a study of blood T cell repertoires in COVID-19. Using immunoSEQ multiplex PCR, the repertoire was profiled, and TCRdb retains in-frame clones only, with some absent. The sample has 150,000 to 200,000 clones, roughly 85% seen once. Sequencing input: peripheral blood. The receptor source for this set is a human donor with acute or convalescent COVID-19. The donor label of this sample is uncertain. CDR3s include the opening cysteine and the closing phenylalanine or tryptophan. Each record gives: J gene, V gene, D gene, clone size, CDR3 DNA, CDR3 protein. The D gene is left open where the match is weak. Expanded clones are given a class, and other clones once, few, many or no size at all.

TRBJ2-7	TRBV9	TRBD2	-	TGTGCCAGCAGCACGGGACTAGCGGGGGCCTACGAGCAGTACTTC	CASSTGLAGAYEQYF
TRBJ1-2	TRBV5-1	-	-	TGCGCCAGCAGCTTGGACAGTCAGAGCTATGGCTACACCTTC	CASSLDSQSYGYTF
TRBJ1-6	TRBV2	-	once	TGTGCCAGCACGGTTAATGGGGGCAGATCACCCCTCCACTTT	CASTVNGGRSPLHF
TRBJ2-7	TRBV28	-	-	TGTGCCAGCAGTCCTAACAGGGACTACGAGCAGTACTTC	CASSPNRDYEQYF
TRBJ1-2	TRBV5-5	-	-	TGTGCCAGCAGCCGGACAGATTCTTCTAGTGGCTACACCTTC	CASSRTDSSSGYTF
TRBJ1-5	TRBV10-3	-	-	TGTGCCATCAGTGTTGGTCAGGGTACTCAGCCCCAGCATTTT	CAISVGQGTQPQHF
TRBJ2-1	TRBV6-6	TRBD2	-	TGTGCCAGCAGTCCAACGGACCTAGCGGGGGCCTACAATGAGCAGTTCTTC	CASSPTDLAGAYNEQFF
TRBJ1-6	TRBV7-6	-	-	TGTGCCAGCAGCTTTTCGGGAGCTAGGAATTCACCCCTCCACTTT	CASSFSGARNSPLHF
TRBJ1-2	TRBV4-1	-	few	TGCGCCAGCAGCCAGATTTCCCCAATCAGGGGAAACTATGGCTACACCTTC	CASSQISPIRGNYGYTF
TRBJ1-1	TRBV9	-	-	TGTGCCAGCAGCGTAGCCTTACAGGGTACAGAAGCTTTCTTT	CASSVALQGTEAFF
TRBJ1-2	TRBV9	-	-	TGTGCCAGCAGCGATAACAGGGATGGCTACACCTTC	CASSDNRDGYTF
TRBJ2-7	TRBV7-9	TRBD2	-	TGTGCCAGCCGAGCCGCGGGGGGCTCCTACGAGCAGTACTTC	CASRAAGGSYEQYF
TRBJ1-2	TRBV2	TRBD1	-	TGTGCCAGCAGTACCTTGGGACAGAACTATGGCTACACCTTC	CASSTLGQNYGYTF
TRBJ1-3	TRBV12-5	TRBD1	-	TGTGCTAGTGGTTTCGGACAGGGTGGAAACACCATATATTTT	CASGFGQGGNTIYF
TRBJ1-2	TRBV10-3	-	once	TGTGCCATCTCTAGTAGAGCCAGCTATGGCTACACCTTC	CAISSRASYGYTF
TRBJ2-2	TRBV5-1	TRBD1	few	TGCGCCAGCAGCTGGGCGGACAGGACCACCGGGGAGCTGTTTTTT	CASSWADRTTGELFF
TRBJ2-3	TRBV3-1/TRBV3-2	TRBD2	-	TGTGCCAGCAGCCACGGCGGCGGGGGGGCAACAGATACGCAGTATTTT	CASSHGGGGATDTQYF
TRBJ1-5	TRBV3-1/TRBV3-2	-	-	TGTGCCAGCAGCCAAGCAGGGAATCAGCCCCAGCATTTT	CASSQAGNQPQHF
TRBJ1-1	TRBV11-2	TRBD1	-	TGTGCCAGCAGCTTAGCCCCTGACAGGGTAACTGAAGCTTTCTTT	CASSLAPDRVTEAFF
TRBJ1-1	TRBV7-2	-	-	TGTGCCAGCAGCTTAGCTCGACACAACACTGAAGCTTTCTTT	CASSLARHNTEAFF
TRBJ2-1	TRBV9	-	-	TGTGCCAGCAGCCCCCCTCCCGGGACCTACAATGAGCAGTTCTTC	CASSPPPGTYNEQFF
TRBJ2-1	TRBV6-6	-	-	TGTGCCAGCAGTCGGGGGGTACAGGGACAGGAGCAGTTCTTC	CASSRGVQGQEQFF
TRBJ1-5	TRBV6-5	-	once	TGTGCCAGCAGCGCTCGGGACGGACTAAATCAGCCCCAGCATTTT	CASSARDGLNQPQHF
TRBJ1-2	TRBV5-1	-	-	TGCGCCAGCCAGACAACAATCGGGGCTAACTATGGCTACACCTTC	CASQTTIGANYGYTF
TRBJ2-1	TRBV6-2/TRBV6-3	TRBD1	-	TGTGCCAGCAGTTACTTCCTGGGACAGGCCTCTTACAATGAGCAGTTCTTC	CASSYFLGQASYNEQFF
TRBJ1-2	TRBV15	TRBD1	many	TGTGCCACCAGCGGAAGACGGACAGGGGATGGCTACACCTTC	CATSGRRTGDGYTF
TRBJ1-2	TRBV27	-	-	TGTGCCAGCAGTTTAGGGCAGCCCACTAACTATGGCTACACCTTC	CASSLGQPTNYGYTF
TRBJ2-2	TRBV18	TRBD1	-	TGTGCCAGCTCACCACTCTTCCCGGGACAGGGTTCCAGCACCGGGGAGCTGTTTTTT	CASSPLFPGQGSSTGELFF
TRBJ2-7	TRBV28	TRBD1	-	TGTGCCAGCAGTTTCATTGGACAGGGTGGCCACGAGCAGTACTTC	CASSFIGQGGHEQYF
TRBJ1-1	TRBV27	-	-	TGTGCCAGCAGTTTAACCAGGCAGGGGAACACTGAAGCTTTCTTT	CASSLTRQGNTEAFF
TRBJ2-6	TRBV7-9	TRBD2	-	TGTGCCAGGGGGGAGGGATCCTCTGGGGCCAACGTCCTGACTTTC	CARGEGSSGANVLTF
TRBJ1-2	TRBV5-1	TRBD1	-	TGCGCCAGCAGGACAGGGATGACCAACTATGGCTACACCTTC	CASRTGMTNYGYTF
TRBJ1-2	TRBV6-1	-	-	TGTGCCAGCAGTGAAAGCGGAGCCAGAGGCGGCTATGGCTACACCTTC	CASSESGARGGYGYTF
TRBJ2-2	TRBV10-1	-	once	TGCGCCAGTGGGAGATCTAAGACGAACACCGGGGAGCTGTTTTTT	CASGRSKTNTGELFF
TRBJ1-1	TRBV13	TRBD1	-	TGTGCCAGCAGAGGGGGACAGGCGCTCGAAGCTTTCTTT	CASRGGQALEAFF
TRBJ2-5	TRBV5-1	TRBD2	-	TGCGCCAGCAGCTCGACTAGCGGGGGGGCCGCGGTAAAGACCCAGTACTTC	CASSSTSGGAAVKTQYF
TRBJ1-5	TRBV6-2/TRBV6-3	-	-	TGTGCCAGCAGTTACTCCAGTCGAGGTAACCCTAGCAATCAGCCCCAGCATTTT	CASSYSSRGNPSNQPQHF
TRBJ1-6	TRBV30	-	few	TGTGCCTGGAGTCCCCCCCGACAGGTCGGTAATTCACCCCTCCACTTT	CAWSPPRQVGNSPLHF
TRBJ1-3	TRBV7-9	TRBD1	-	TGTGCCAGCAGCGCAGGGGGCACTGGAAACACCATATATTTT	CASSAGGTGNTIYF
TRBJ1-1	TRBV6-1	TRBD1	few	TGTGCCAGCAGTGAGGGACAGGGGGCGCGTCGGGCTTTCTTT	CASSEGQGARRAFF
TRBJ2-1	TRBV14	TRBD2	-	TGTGCCAGCAGCCGGATTCGGGTCAGCGGGGGCAATGAGCAGTTCTTC	CASSRIRVSGGNEQFF
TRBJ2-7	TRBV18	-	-	TGTGCCAGCTCACCCTCGTTGGACAGTCTCTCCTACGAGCAGTACTTC	CASSPSLDSLSYEQYF
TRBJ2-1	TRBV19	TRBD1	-	TGTGCCAGTAGTCACGGACAGGGGAGAGTTTACAATGAGCAGTTCTTC	CASSHGQGRVYNEQFF
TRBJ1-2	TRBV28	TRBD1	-	TGTGCCAGCAGTATCAGACAGGGCGGCTACACCTTC	CASSIRQGGYTF
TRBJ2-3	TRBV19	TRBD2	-	TGTGCCAGTAGTATTGGACTAGCGAGAATACCAGATACGCAGTATTTT	CASSIGLARIPDTQYF
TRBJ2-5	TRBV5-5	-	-	TGTGCCAGCAGCTTGGGGTCACAGGCAGCCCAAGAGACCCAGTACTTC	CASSLGSQAAQETQYF
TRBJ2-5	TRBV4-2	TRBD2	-	TGTGCCAGCAGCCAATGGCTAGCGGGGGGGGAGACCCAGTACTTC	CASSQWLAGGETQYF
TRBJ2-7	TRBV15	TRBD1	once	TGTGCCACCAGCAGAGAGAGGGGGACAGGAGGGGTCCCCTACGAGCAGTACTTC	CATSRERGTGGVPYEQYF
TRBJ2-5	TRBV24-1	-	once	TGTGCCACCAGTGATTCAGGTCACCAAGAGACCCAGTACTTC	CATSDSGHQETQYF
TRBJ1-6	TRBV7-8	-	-	TGTGCCAGCAGCTTGGGGGACTTCGATAATTCACCCCTCCACTTT	CASSLGDFDNSPLHF
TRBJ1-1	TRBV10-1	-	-	TGCGCCAGCAGTGAGTCTCACAGGGCTGAAGCTTTCTTT	CASSESHRAEAFF
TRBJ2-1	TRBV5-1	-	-	TGCGCCAGCAGCGTGCAGGGGAATGAGCAGTTCTTC	CASSVQGNEQFF
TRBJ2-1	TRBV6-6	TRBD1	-	TGTGCCAGCAGACCGGGACAGGGGGCCGGTGAGCAGTTCTTC	CASRPGQGAGEQFF
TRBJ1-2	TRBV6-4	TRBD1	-	TGTGCCAGCAGGGGGGACAGGGTCGGCTACACCTTC	CASRGDRVGYTF
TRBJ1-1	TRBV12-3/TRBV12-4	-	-	TGTGCCAGCAGCCCCAGGGGAGGGGCTGAAGCTTTCTTT	CASSPRGGAEAFF